Below, one T cell receptor beta chain is given with its context. Antigen unknown. The source of the sample is a study of cytomegalovirus exposure and HLA in healthy donors. PCR was performed using 60 Vbeta and 13 Jbeta primers. The protocol was immunoSEQ multiplex PCR, while the TCRdb copy is restricted to in-frame clones and leaves out a portion. This sample has approximately 210,000 clones, with over 60% found just once. The study, taken as a whole, reports: Most subjects had HLA-A and HLA-B alleles reportedly predicted accurately by TCR beta sequences. Prior analysis indicated that the majority of TCR beta V segments exhibited productivity approximately 87% or approximately 30% of the time.

V lost 6 bases and J lost 8, with 14 bases in between. The CDR3 length is 11 residues. CDR1 and CDR2 from the germline V gene are DFQATT and SNEGSKA (reference sequence). V gene TRBV20-1 combines with J gene TRBJ2-7; weak D call: TRBD1 (7 bases). This receptor was obtained from a woman between 40 and 50 years old in good health and CMV-seronegative. The specimen sequenced was PBMCs. For the CDR3, the DNA is TGCAGTGCCCGCGGGGACAGACAGCAGTACTTC. Translated: CSARGDRQQYF.